Following are 5 T cell receptor beta chains from one sample sequenced in a study of early T cells in non-severe SARS-CoV-2 infection (dated by TCRdb to the early 2020s). To prepare the library, 5' RACE was applied. The sequencer listed for this sample is NextSeq 500. In-frame beta chains were kept once TCRdb had trimmed the public reads at Q25 with fastp and called clones with MiXCR. Each CDR3 protein appears once, grouped with its most common genes and DNA. In all, the sample holds 45,000 to 60,000 distinct CDR3 sequences, and roughly 9% of those were seen once. The ten largest clones capture 20% of the sample. Sequenced: whole blood. These receptors originate from an adult who was a healthcare worker with PCR-confirmed SARS-CoV-2 infection or an uninfected control (not recorded which).

This clonotype was detected only a few times. The chain links TRBV19 to TRBJ1-4, with D tentatively TRBD1 (5 bases). The V end lost 7 bases, the J end lost 10 bases, and 22 bases lay between the germline ends. Germline V CDR1 and CDR2: LNHDA, SQIVND (reference sequence). The CDR3 runs to 15 residues. CDR3 amino acids: CASTLTGTPRGKLFF. The CDR3 DNA sequence: TGTGCCAGTACTCTGACCGGGACCCCCAGAGGAAAACTGTTTTTT.

This clonotype has ten or more counts. The chain links TRBV6-5 to TRBJ2-5; D not resolved. There are 14 residues in the CDR3. CDR1 and CDR2 from the germline V gene are MNHEY and SVGAGI. The V gene lost 2 bases and the J gene lost 5 bases, with 12 bases spanning the gap. The CDR3 is CASSYDLRTETQYF. The CDR3 DNA sequence: TGTGCCAGCAGTTACGACCTCCGGACGGAGACCCAGTACTTC.

This clonotype was observed a few times. The chain is built from TRBV9 and TRBJ2-7, with D possibly TRBD2 on 5 matching bases. Germline V CDR1 and CDR2: SGDLS, YYNGEE. The CDR3 totals 14 residues. The ends were cut back, 4 bases at V and 4 bases at J, with 15 bases in the middle. The CDR3 loop is CASSLRPGEYEQYF. The CDR3 coding sequence is TGTGCCAGCAGCCTCCGCCCCGGGGAGTACGAGCAGTACTTC.

The J gene is TRBJ2-2, the V gene TRBV12-3 or TRBV12-4; maybe TRBD2 (6 bases). The CDR3 is 14 residues long. The V gene lost 8 bases and the J gene lost 4 bases, with 14 bases spanning the gap. This CDR3 is CASGWRGFTGELFF. CDR3 nucleotides: TGTGCCAGCGGTTGGAGGGGATTCACCGGGGAGCTGTTTTTT.

This clonotype has just a few counts. The chain links TRBV27 to TRBJ2-1; no firm D call. V lost 6 bases, J lost 4 bases, and 10 bases lay in between. The CDR3 extends over 13 amino acids. The V gene's germline CDR1 is MNHEY and CDR2 SMNVEV (reference sequence). The CDR3 spells CASRRRQYNEQFF. The CDR3 DNA is TGTGCCAGCAGACGCAGGCAATACAATGAGCAGTTCTTC.